These 29 T cell receptor beta chains originate from one sample sequenced in a study of blood T cell repertoires in COVID-19. Profiled with immunoSEQ multiplex PCR; TCRdb holds only in-frame clones, not every one. There are just over 300,000 clones in the sample; 90% occur only once, and around 4.4% lies in the top ten. The sequencing input was PBMCs or T cells enriched from blood (not recorded which). The source is a woman between 18 and 29 years old with acute COVID-19.

The chain links TRBV28 to TRBJ1-1, with D unclear. This CDR3 has 13 amino acids. The V end lost 3 bases, the J end lost 3 bases, and 8 bases lay between the germline ends. Germline loops: CDR1 MDHEN, CDR2 SYDVKM. The CDR3 sequence is CASSLPHDTEAFF. In DNA, the CDR3 is TGTGCCAGCAGTTTGCCACACGACACTGAAGCTTTCTTT.

The V and J genes are TRBV19 and TRBJ1-5, with 9 bases identical to TRBD1. CDR1 LNHDA and CDR2 SQIVND come from the germline V gene (reference sequence). This CDR3 is built from 15 residues. The J segment lost 3 bases and the V segment lost 6 bases, leaving 6 bases of the junction unmatched. CDR3 bases: TGTGCCAGTAGCACACAGGGGGCACCCAATCAGCCCCAGCATTTT. It specifies CASSTQGAPNQPQHF.

This chain uses TRBV7-2 with TRBJ1-3; 7 nucleotides line up with TRBD1. V lost 4 bases and J lost 2; bases outside the gene matches: 8. Germline values: CDR1 SGHTA, CDR2 FQGNSA. This CDR3 has 16 amino acids. The CDR3, as DNA: TGTGCCAGCAGCTCGCTAGGGACAGAACCTGGAAACACCATATATTTT. Residues: CASSSLGTEPGNTIYF.

The V gene is TRBV18, the J gene TRBJ1-5, with 7 nucleotides matching TRBD1. The CDR3 has 17 amino acids. CDR1 and CDR2 from the germline V gene are KGHSH and LQKENI. V was pared by 3 bases and J by 0 bases, with 8 bases of the junction left unmatched. CDR3 in amino acids: CASSPTGQSYSNQPQHF. CDR3 in DNA: TGTGCCAGCTCACCGACGGGACAGTCTTATAGCAATCAGCCCCAGCATTTT.

V and J are TRBV25-1 and TRBJ1-1; D unclear. The CDR3 has 11 residues. V shed 7 bases and J shed 1 base, with 4 bases lying between them. Germline assignment: CDR1 MGHDK and CDR2 SYGVNS. In nucleotides, the CDR3 is TGTGCCAGCACACAGAACACTGAAGCTTTCTTT. Its translation: CASTQNTEAFF.

In this sample, this clone turned up once. V and J are TRBV11-3 and TRBJ2-1; 7 nucleotides align to TRBD1. V lost 4 bases, J lost 6 bases, and 3 bases stayed unmatched. Germline-derived CDR1 and CDR2 are SGHNT and YENEEA. This CDR3 has 13 residues. CDR3 amino acids: CASSWTGGNEQFF. In DNA, the CDR3 is TGTGCCAGCAGCTGGACAGGTGGCAATGAGCAGTTCTTC. The whole variable domain, filled in from reference TRBV11-3 and TRBJ2-1, reads EAGVVQSPRYKIIEKKQPVAFWCNPISGHNTLYWYLQNLGQGPELLIRYENEEAVDDSQLPKDRFSAERLKGVDSTLKIQPAELGDSAVYLCASSWTGGNEQFFGPGTRLTVL.

The V call is TRBV28, the J call TRBJ1-3; D remains ambiguous. The CDR3 contains 15 residues. Trimming stripped 6 bases from V and 2 bases from J, with 14 bases between. CDR1 and CDR2 from the germline V gene are MDHEN and SYDVKM. The CDR3 sequence is CASSPPTPAGNTIYF. The CDR3 DNA reads TGTGCCAGCAGCCCCCCGACACCCGCTGGAAACACCATATATTTT.

The chain joins TRBV27 to TRBJ2-3; weak D call: TRBD2 (6 bases). Per germline, CDR1 MNHEY and CDR2 SMNVEV (reference sequence). The CDR3 has 16 residues. Trimming cost V 5 bases and J 5 bases, with 20 bases left between them. Here the CDR3 DNA reads TGTGCCAGCAGTCTGGGACTGGGCGGTATTGGAGATACGCAGTATTTT. Amino acid sequence: CASSLGLGGIGDTQYF.

The V gene is TRBV27, the J gene TRBJ1-1, with D uncertain. Trimming stripped 4 bases from V and 3 bases from J, with 6 bases between. In germline, CDR1 is MNHEY, CDR2 SMNVEV (reference sequence). The CDR3 is 12 amino acids. The CDR3, as DNA: TGTGCCAGCAGTTCTGAGTACACTGAAGCTTTCTTT. Translating gives CASSSEYTEAFF.

This rearrangement joins TRBV7-2 to TRBJ1-2; 8 bases map to TRBD1. The V segment lost 6 bases and the J segment 7 bases; nucleotides outside the gene matches: 10. CDR1 SGHTA and CDR2 FQGNSA come from the germline V gene. The CDR3 is 14 amino acids. The CDR3 DNA reads TGTGCCAGCAGTCTTGGACAGGGAAAACGTGGCTACACCTTC. It encodes CASSLGQGKRGYTF.

The gene calls are TRBV30 and TRBJ1-4; D possibly corresponds to TRBD1 (5 bases). Germline CDR1 is GTSNPN and CDR2 is SVGIG (reference sequence). V shed 5 bases and J shed 5 bases, with 18 bases lying between them. The CDR3 runs 15 residues. The CDR3 DNA reads as TGTGCCTGGGGTCCAGGGCGGACGTTAAATGAAAAACTGTTTTTT. Translated, it gives CAWGPGRTLNEKLFF.

This sequence joins TRBV10-3 and TRBJ1-1; 9 bases line up with TRBD1. Germline V gene data show CDR1 as ENHRY and CDR2 as SYGVKD. V lost 6 bases to trimming and J lost 11 bases; unmatched junction nucleotides: 10. This CDR3 is 13 amino acids long. The CDR3 reads CAIRSGTGYGAFF. As DNA, the CDR3 is TGTGCCATCAGAAGCGGGACAGGGTATGGGGCTTTCTTT.

This clone was detected only once. Other DNA sequences in the sample encode the same CDR3. The V call is TRBV12-3 or TRBV12-4, the J call TRBJ2-5; no clear D. Between the trimmed V and J ends, which lost 3 bases and 4 bases, there was a span of 3 bases. The CDR3 extends over 11 amino acids. CDR3 in DNA: TGTGCCAGCAGTTTTAGAGAGACCCAGTACTTC. Residues: CASSFRETQYF.

The J gene is TRBJ2-7, the V gene TRBV27, with TRBD1 matching over 10 bases. V lost 6 bases to trimming and J lost 1 base; unmatched junction nucleotides: 15. The CDR3 is 18 amino acids. The germline V gene encodes CDR1 MNHEY and CDR2 SMNVEV (reference sequence). The CDR3 DNA follows: TGTGCCAGCAGCCGTTTACCGGACAGGGGGTTTAGTTCCTACGAGCAGTACTTC. Amino acids: CASSRLPDRGFSSYEQYF.

The chain uses TRBV2 and TRBJ2-7; D call uncertain. V lost 4 bases to trimming and J lost 0 bases, with 10 bases between them. In germline, CDR1 is SNHLY, CDR2 FYNNEI. The CDR3 loop spans 14 amino acids. This CDR3 is CASSVSVYSYEQYF. CDR3 nucleotides: TGTGCCAGCAGTGTCTCTGTCTACTCCTACGAGCAGTACTTC.

This clone was recorded a few times. In nucleotides, the CDR3 is TGTGCTAGTGCTACGAGGACAGCAACTAATGAAAAACTGTTTTTT. Translated, it gives CASATRTATNEKLFF. The chain joins TRBV12-5 to TRBJ1-4; D is perhaps TRBD1 (6 bases). Trimming took off 7 bases at V and 0 bases at J, with 12 bases between the two ends. The CDR3 extends over 15 amino acids. Germline CDR1 and CDR2: LGHNT and FRNRAP. The variable domain in full, completed from reference TRBV12-5 and TRBJ1-4, reads DARVTQTPRHKVTEMGQEVTMRCQPILGHNTVFWYRQTMMQGLELLAYFRNRAPLDDSGMPKDRFSAEMPDATLATLKIQPSEPRDSAVYFCASATRTATNEKLFFGSGTQLSVL.

The gene calls are TRBV6-5 and TRBJ1-1; tentative D call: TRBD1 (5 bases). Trimming cost V 6 bases and J 4 bases, with 15 bases left between them. The length of the CDR3 is 14 residues. Germline CDR1 and CDR2: MNHEY and SVGAGI. CDR3 loop: CASRPGEVGTEAFF. CDR3 DNA: TGTGCCAGCAGACCGGGGGAAGTAGGCACTGAAGCTTTCTTT.

The V gene is TRBV9, the J gene TRBJ2-1; D is possibly TRBD2 (5 bases). Germline assignment: CDR1 SGDLS and CDR2 YYNGEE. Deletions cut 0 bases from V and 5 bases from J, with 12 bases between. The CDR3 sequence is 15 residues long. The CDR3 loop reads CASSVGGSIHNEQFF. The CDR3 DNA reads as TGTGCCAGCAGCGTAGGTGGGAGTATCCACAATGAGCAGTTCTTC.

The chain employs TRBV6-5 and TRBJ1-5, with 8 bases that match TRBD1. The CDR3 loop spans 14 amino acids. Per germline, CDR1 MNHEY and CDR2 SVGAGI. V shed 8 bases and J 3 bases; nucleotides not matched to a gene: 6. The CDR3 loop reads CASWTGLYNQPQHF. CDR3 nucleotides: TGTGCCAGCTGGACAGGGTTGTACAATCAGCCCCAGCATTTT.

This clone was detected once. V usage is TRBV7-9 and J usage is TRBJ2-1; 13 positions agree with TRBD2. With 5 bases clipped from V and 8 bases from J, the junction kept 6 bases outside the gene matches. The germline V gene has CDR1 SEHNR and CDR2 FQNEAQ (reference sequence). The CDR3 has 15 amino acids. The chain's CDR3 is CASSPRTSGRDEQFF. The CDR3 DNA reads as TGTGCCAGCAGCCCACGGACTAGCGGGAGAGATGAGCAGTTCTTC.

For the CDR3, the DNA is TGTGCCAGCAGTTTCCGAGCCACCGGGGAGCTGTTTTTT. Translating gives CASSFRATGELFF. The chain uses TRBV28 and TRBJ2-2; D remains unclear. This CDR3 has 13 residues. V shed 3 bases and J shed 4 bases, with 6 bases lying between them. Germline CDR1 and CDR2: MDHEN and SYDVKM. The full variable domain, with the rest looked up from reference TRBV28 and TRBJ2-2, is DVKVTQSSRYLVKRTGEKVFLECVQDMDHENMFWYRQDPGLGLRLIYFSYDVKMKEKGDIPEGYSVSREKKERFSLILESASTNQTSMYLCASSFRATGELFFGEGSRLTVL.

The chain is built from TRBV28 and TRBJ1-2, with D possibly being TRBD1 (5 bases). This CDR3 is 12 amino acids long. Germline values: CDR1 MDHEN, CDR2 SYDVKM. Trimming shortened V by 5 bases and J by 4 bases, and 8 bases separated the two germline ends. Here the CDR3 reads CASSPTVYGYTF. In DNA form, the CDR3 reads TGTGCCAGCAGTCCGACAGTCTATGGCTACACCTTC.

The table lists this clone with a count of one. The chain recombines TRBV2 with TRBJ2-7; D is possibly TRBD2 (6 bases). V dropped 9 bases and J dropped 4 bases, with 19 bases sitting between them. This CDR3 comprises 14 residues. CDR1 SNHLY and CDR2 FYNNEI come from the germline V gene. The CDR3 DNA sequence: TGTGCCAGTCGGAACTCGGAGGGAGGATACGAGCAGTACTTC. Its protein is CASRNSEGGYEQYF.

The gene calls are TRBV28 and TRBJ1-1; D call uncertain. Deletions cut 2 bases from V and 8 bases from J, with 9 bases between. The CDR3 has 12 amino acids. Germline V gene lookup returns CDR1 MDHEN and CDR2 SYDVKM. Here the CDR3 reads CASSLTAVEAFF. CDR3 DNA sequence: TGTGCCAGCAGTTTAACCGCAGTAGAAGCTTTCTTT.

The chain employs TRBV5-1 and TRBJ2-1; D perhaps matches TRBD2 (5 bases). The CDR3 totals 12 residues. V was cut by 3 bases and J by 10 bases, with 11 bases left in between. Per the germline V gene, CDR1 is SGHRS and CDR2 is YFSETQ. CDR3: CASSSLAGEQFF. The DNA for the CDR3 is TGCGCCAGCAGCTCCCTAGCCGGGGAGCAGTTCTTC.

The chain couples TRBV27 to TRBJ2-3, with 7 bases fitting TRBD2. Trimming removed 8 bases from V and 4 bases from J; junction bases left unmatched: 12. The CDR3 contains 15 residues. Germline values: CDR1 MNHEY, CDR2 SMNVEV (reference sequence). Written as DNA, the CDR3 is TGTGCCAGCGACTCTTGGGGGGGAGGTGCAGATACGCAGTATTTT. Residues: CASDSWGGGADTQYF.

CDR3 residues: CASSLGFTGFPYEQYF. CDR3 nucleotide sequence: TGTGCCAGCAGTTTAGGGTTCACAGGATTTCCCTACGAGCAGTACTTC. The chain has TRBV27 and TRBJ2-7; a weak D match, TRBD1 (5 bases). V was trimmed by 2 bases and J by 2 bases, leaving 16 bases between them. The CDR3 sequence is 16 residues long. Germline CDR1 MNHEY, CDR2 SMNVEV (reference sequence).

The chain combines TRBV6-5 with TRBJ1-2, with TRBD1 identical over 7 bases. The V and J ends lost 6 bases and 7 bases, in that order; junction bases with no gene match: 2. This CDR3 region has 11 residues. Germline V gives CDR1 MNHEY, CDR2 SVGAGI. CDR3: CASRRQGGYTF. The CDR3 nucleotides are TGTGCCAGCAGGCGACAGGGTGGCTACACCTTC.

This chain links TRBV28 with TRBJ1-1; tentatively, D is TRBD1 (5 bases). V dropped 6 bases and J dropped 0 bases, with 17 bases sitting between them. The CDR3 length is 16 residues. Germline lookup yields CDR1 MDHEN and CDR2 SYDVKM. The chain's CDR3 is CASSLNSGTVNTEAFF. Here the CDR3 DNA reads TGTGCCAGCAGCCTAAACAGCGGGACGGTGAACACTGAAGCTTTCTTT.